The 8 T cell receptor beta chains presented below share a single source sample, sequenced in a study of shared clonotypes between healthy human individuals (dated by TCRdb to 2020 to 2021). Receptor amplification or capture employed the immunoSEQ multiplex PCR assay. TCRdb mirrors the immuneACCESS table, restricted to in-frame sequences. Some clones are absent from its copies; in checked studies, under half trace to an unresolved V gene, and the reason for the others is unknown. Across this sample there are 400,000 to 500,000 clones, with 76% seen only once. The leading ten clones occupy 10% to 15% of the sample. The sequencing sample was made of PBMCs. Receptors originate from a middle-aged woman in good health. Some clones in this sample may be carry-over from other donors' samples.

The CDR3 nucleotides read TGTGCCAGCTCACCACAGCAGGAGACCCAGTACTTC. Protein product: CASSPQQETQYF. The chain carries TRBV18 and TRBJ2-5; the D is unclear. The CDR3 consists of 12 residues. Germline CDR1 KGHSH, CDR2 LQKENI. V gave up 1 base and J gave up 5 bases, with 5 bases separating them.

This clone was seen a handful of times. This chain links TRBV4-1 with TRBJ2-2, with D unclear. The CDR3 consists of 14 residues. The V end lost 4 bases, the J end lost 4 bases, and 10 bases lay between the germline ends. Germline CDR1 is MGHRA and CDR2 is YSYEKL. CDR3 amino acids: CASSLQLTTGELFF. The CDR3 region has the DNA TGCGCCAGCAGCCTACAGTTAACCACCGGGGAGCTGTTTTTT.

The rearrangement links TRBV28 to TRBJ2-7, with unresolved D. Trimming shortened V by 2 bases and J by 2 bases, and 13 bases separated the two germline ends. Germline-derived CDR1 and CDR2 are MDHEN and SYDVKM. The CDR3 runs to 15 residues. The CDR3 nucleotides read TGTGCCAGCAGTTTAATTTCCGGGCAGACCTACGAGCAGTACTTC. Its protein is CASSLISGQTYEQYF.

This chain uses TRBV2 with TRBJ1-5; tentative D call: TRBD1 (6 bases). This CDR3 contains 15 residues. V shed 7 bases and J shed 0 bases, with 13 bases lying between them. Germline V CDR1 and CDR2: SNHLY, FYNNEI. The DNA of the CDR3 is TGTGCCAGCAAGCGGGGACACGGTAGCAATCAGCCCCAGCATTTT. Its translation: CASKRGHGSNQPQHF.

This clone has a handful of counts. The chain carries TRBV27 and TRBJ1-5; maybe TRBD1 (5 bases). This CDR3 contains 14 residues. V was pared by 5 bases and J by 2 bases, with 10 bases between. Germline V gene sequence: CDR1 MNHEY, CDR2 SMNVEV (reference sequence). CDR3 nucleotide sequence: TGTGCCAGCAGTCCAGGGTACGGCAATCAGCCCCAGCATTTT. Encoded protein: CASSPGYGNQPQHF.

This clone was detected only a few times. The chain couples TRBV7-6 to TRBJ1-6; no reliable D call. Trimming took 8 bases from V and 7 from J, leaving 9 bases between them. CDR1 is SGHVS, CDR2 FNYEAQ, per germline. The CDR3 has 12 amino acids. The CDR3 loop reads CASGTRNSPLHF. CDR3 nucleotides: TGTGCCAGCGGTACACGGAATTCACCCCTCCACTTT.

J is TRBJ2-5 and V is TRBV30, with a possible D match to TRBD2 (7 bases). V was pared by 2 bases and J by 1 base, with 14 bases between. The CDR3 sequence is 15 residues long. From germline, CDR1 is GTSNPN and CDR2 SVGIG (reference sequence). The CDR3 DNA reads TGTGCCTGGAGTTTGGGGGGGCAGTTCCAAGAGACCCAGTACTTC. Translating gives CAWSLGGQFQETQYF.

The chain carries TRBV7-9 and TRBJ2-7; maybe TRBD2 (5 bases). Germline V gene sequence: CDR1 SEHNR, CDR2 FQNEAQ (reference sequence). V was pared by 4 bases and J by 5 bases, with 15 bases between. The CDR3 is made up of 14 amino acids. CDR3 coding DNA: TGTGCCAGCAGCTCCGGACGGGGTGGCGACGAGCAGTACTTC. It is translated as CASSSGRGGDEQYF.